These 22 T cell receptor beta chains were all obtained from the same sample, sequenced in a study of blood T cells in healthy people across ages. The second PCR ran roughly 7 to 11 cycles with a sample-barcoded 5' primer and J-beta primers. TCRdb recomputed calls from the 5' RACE reads with MiXCR, one row per CDR3 protein. This table holds about 810,000 distinct CDR3 sequences, 30% to 45% found once. Material: blood. The receptors derive from a man aged 18-30 years in good health.

The J gene is TRBJ2-3, the V gene TRBV12-3 or TRBV12-4, with 8 nucleotides matching TRBD2. V shed 3 bases, J shed 5 bases, and the junction held 10 bases outside the gene matches. CDR3 length: 16 amino acids. The CDR3 sequence is CASSFLRDGGGDTQYF. CDR3 in DNA: TGTGCCAGCAGTTTTCTTCGGGACGGGGGGGGAGATACGCAGTATTTT.

This clonotype has a count of ten or more. This sequence joins TRBV12-3 or TRBV12-4 and TRBJ2-3, with a possible D match to TRBD2 (5 bases). This CDR3 is 17 amino acids long. V lost 4 bases and J lost 4, with 21 bases in between. The chain's CDR3 is CASSYLRGTEQADTQYF. The CDR3 region has the DNA TGTGCCAGCAGTTACCTCCGGGGAACGGAGCAGGCAGATACGCAGTATTTT.

In its sample, this clonotype was seen a few times. The rearrangement links TRBV19 to TRBJ1-6; the match to TRBD1 covers 7 bases. The germline CDR1 and CDR2 sequences are LNHDA and SQIVND (reference sequence). There are 14 residues in the CDR3. The ends lost 8 bases at V and 6 bases at J; junction bases unmatched: 7. CDR3 DNA: TGTGCCAGTGCGGGACAGCGGACTAATTCACCCCTCCACTTT. Its translation is CASAGQRTNSPLHF. Using reference TRBV19 and TRBJ1-6 for the parts outside the CDR3, the full variable domain is DGGITQSPKYLFRKEGQNVTLSCEQNLNHDAMYWYRQDPGQGLRLIYYSQIVNDFQKGDIAEGYSVSREKKESFPLTVTSAQKNPTAFYLCASAGQRTNSPLHFGNGTRLTVT.

The chain joins TRBV12-3 or TRBV12-4 to TRBJ2-1; 11 nucleotides line up with TRBD1. This CDR3 has 15 residues. V gave up 5 bases and J gave up 8 bases; unmatched junction bases: 8. This CDR3 reads CASSPWTGGLDEQFF. The CDR3 nucleotides read TGTGCCAGCAGTCCCTGGACAGGGGGCTTGGATGAGCAGTTCTTC.

This clonotype has just a few counts. This sequence may be a read error, since a much larger clone differs from it by one base. This chain connects TRBV2 to TRBJ2-1; no clear D. Trimming shortened V by 2 bases and J by 10 bases, and 6 bases separated the two germline ends. Germline CDR1 and CDR2: SNHLY and FYNNEI. This CDR3 spans 11 amino acids. CDR3 residues: CASSENYEQFF. The CDR3 coding sequence is TGTGCCAGCAGTGAAAACTACGAGCAGTTCTTC. Full variable domain (missing parts from reference TRBV2 and TRBJ2-1): EPEVTQTPSHQVTQMGQEVILRCVPISNHLYFYWYRQILGQKVEFLVSFYNNEISEKSEIFDDQFSVERPDGSNFTLKIRSTKLEDSAMYFCASSENYEQFFGPGTRLTVL.

This chain uses TRBV27 with TRBJ2-7, with a tentative D call TRBD1 (6 bases). V lost 5 bases and J 0 bases, leaving 26 bases between the germline ends. Germline lookup yields CDR1 MNHEY and CDR2 SMNVEV (reference sequence). The CDR3 runs to 19 residues. The DNA of the CDR3 is TGTGCCAGCAGTGAAGAGACAGGTCCTACCTCACCCAGCTCCTACGAGCAGTACTTC. Protein sequence: CASSEETGPTSPSSYEQYF.

The chain recombines TRBV30 with TRBJ2-1, with TRBD1 matching over 10 bases. Germline assignment: CDR1 GTSNPN and CDR2 SVGIG (reference sequence). The CDR3 is 13 residues long. The CDR3 loop is CGRRTGGDNEQFF. DNA of the CDR3: TGTGGTAGGAGGACAGGGGGGGACAATGAGCAGTTCTTC.

This clonotype was picked up a small number of times. The V and J genes are TRBV20-1 and TRBJ2-1, with TRBD2 identical over 9 bases. The closer fit of TRBJ2-7 to the DNA end suggests the J call may be wrong. Germline-derived CDR1 and CDR2 are DFQATT and SNEGSKA (reference sequence). This CDR3 region has 17 residues. The CDR3 DNA is TGCAGTGCCACATCCCCCTGGACTAGCGACTTCTACAATGAGCAGTACTTC. This sequence encodes CSATSPWTSDFYNEQYF.

This clonotype was seen more than once but under ten times. The CDR3 loop reads CASSYSLRADPYEQYF. The CDR3 DNA is TGTGCCAGCAGTTACTCCCTCCGGGCAGACCCCTACGAGCAGTACTTC. The chain joins TRBV6-6 to TRBJ2-7; D is uncertain. The CDR3 extends over 16 amino acids. V lost 0 bases, J lost 2 bases, and 14 bases lay in between. Germline CDR1 reads MNHNY; CDR2 reads SVGAGI (reference sequence).

The chain carries TRBV2 and TRBJ2-7, with a tentative D call TRBD2 (5 bases). Germline CDR1 and CDR2: SNHLY and FYNNEI. This CDR3 has 14 residues. V lost 5 bases and J lost 7, with 18 bases in between. CDR3 DNA: TGTGCCAGCAGTCGTCGGCGGGTCGACAATGAGCAGTACTTC. It encodes CASSRRRVDNEQYF.

This clonotype was counted only a few times. This chain joins TRBV27 and TRBJ2-5; D unclear. CDR1 is MNHEY and CDR2 is SMNVEV in the germline V gene (reference sequence). The CDR3 sequence is 13 residues long. V was shortened by 4 bases and J by 5 bases, with 11 bases between the two germline ends. CDR3 protein: CASSSRNLETQYF. The DNA of the CDR3 is TGTGCCAGCAGTTCCCGGAACCTGGAGACCCAGTACTTC.

This clonotype appeared once. The chain employs TRBV12-3 or TRBV12-4 and TRBJ2-5; 8 bases are a match to TRBD2. V dropped 6 bases and J dropped 11; count of bases not matched to a gene: 17. The length of the CDR3 is 15 residues. The CDR3 loop is CASRTSGGFYNEQYF. The CDR3 DNA sequence: TGTGCCAGCAGAACGAGCGGGGGCTTCTACAATGAGCAGTACTTC.

The J gene is TRBJ2-1, the V gene TRBV12-3 or TRBV12-4, with 7 bases that match TRBD2. CDR3 size: 14 residues. Trimming removed 3 bases from V and 13 bases from J; junction bases left unmatched: 12. The CDR3 DNA reads TGTGCCAGCAGTTTTCGACAAATGCGGGAGACCCAGTTCTTC. This gives the protein CASSFRQMRETQFF.

Only a few counts were recorded for this clonotype. This rearrangement joins TRBV28 to TRBJ1-1; D gene unclear. V was cut by 0 bases and J by 6 bases, with 11 bases left in between. The CDR3 consists of 14 residues. Germline V lookup: CDR1 MDHEN, CDR2 SYDVKM. The CDR3 sequence is CASSLWEGLAEAFF. The CDR3 region has the DNA TGTGCCAGCAGTTTATGGGAGGGTTTGGCTGAAGCTTTCTTT.

This clonotype was detected a few times. The J gene is TRBJ2-6, the V gene TRBV24-1; D ambiguous. This CDR3 has 19 residues. Trimming left V 3 bases short and J 2 bases short, with 19 bases between. Germline V gene data show CDR1 as KGHDR and CDR2 as SFDVKD. DNA of the CDR3: TGTGCCACCAGTGATCCCGACATAACGGGCGGAGCTGGGGCCAACGTCCTGACTTTC. Translation gives CATSDPDITGGAGANVLTF.

This clonotype was found a few times. The V and J genes are TRBV7-6 and TRBJ1-2; tentatively, D is TRBD1 (5 bases). The V gene lost 3 bases and the J gene lost 0 bases, with 14 bases spanning the gap. This CDR3 has 16 amino acids. CDR1 and CDR2 (germline): SGHVS, FNYEAQ. The chain's CDR3 is CASSFKGTDPNYGYTF. In DNA form, the CDR3 reads TGTGCCAGCAGCTTTAAGGGGACTGATCCTAACTATGGCTACACCTTC.

This clonotype was picked up many times. J is TRBJ2-5 and V is TRBV3-1; 9 bases are shared with TRBD1. The germline CDR1 and CDR2 sequences are LGHDT and YNNKEL (reference sequence). V was clipped by 1 base and J by 6 bases; unmatched bases: 3. The CDR3 consists of 14 residues. As DNA, the CDR3 is TGTGCCAGCAGCCAAGGTGGGACAGGGAAGACCCAGTACTTC. Protein product: CASSQGGTGKTQYF.

This clonotype was counted only a few times. The chain recombines TRBV28 with TRBJ1-2; 7 bases agree with TRBD1. Germline values: CDR1 MDHEN, CDR2 SYDVKM. Germline trimming cut 2 bases from V and 3 bases from J; bases unmatched to any gene: 15. CDR3 length equals 18 residues. CDR3 in amino acids: CASSLIFPGTGVHYGYTF. The CDR3 region has the DNA TGTGCCAGCAGTTTAATTTTCCCGGGAACAGGGGTTCACTATGGCTACACCTTC.

This clonotype has only one observation. The rearrangement uses TRBV30 and TRBJ1-4; the match to TRBD1 covers 7 bases. The CDR3 spans 12 residues. Germline V lookup: CDR1 GTSNPN, CDR2 SVGIG (reference sequence). J was trimmed by 8 bases and V by 7 bases; bases with no gene match: 7. The CDR3 loop is CALQGLGEKLFF. CDR3 nucleotides: TGTGCCTTACAGGGGTTGGGGGAAAAACTGTTTTTT.

The chain carries TRBV20-1 and TRBJ2-2; 13 nucleotides match TRBD2. CDR3 length: 16 residues. The germline V gene encodes CDR1 DFQATT and CDR2 SNEGSKA (reference sequence). Germline trimming cut 1 base from V and 7 bases from J; bases unmatched to any gene: 6. CDR3 nucleotides: TGCAGTGCTAGAGTCGGACTAGCGGGGGATTTCGGGGAGCTGTTTTTT. Translated: CSARVGLAGDFGELFF.

Details on this clonotype: Germline and junction disagree at one end, which may indicate a read error. This sequence joins TRBV5-8 and TRBJ2-5; D may be TRBD1 or TRBD2 (5 bases each). The CDR3 spans 14 residues. In germline, CDR1 is SGHTS, CDR2 YDEGEE. The CDR3 loop is CTSSFAGTQETQYF. DNA for the CDR3: TGTACCAGCAGCTTTGCAGGGACCCAAGAGACCCAGTACTTC. Complete variable domain (other parts from reference TRBV5-8 and TRBJ2-5): EAGVTQSPTHLIKTRGQQATLRCSPISGHTSVYWYQQALGLGLQFLLWYDEGEERNRGNFPPRFSGRQFPNYSSELNVNALELEDSALYLCTSSFAGTQETQYFGPGTRLLVL.

V gene TRBV6-6 combines with J gene TRBJ2-5; D may be TRBD2 (6 bases). CDR1 MNHNY and CDR2 SVGAGI come from the germline V gene (reference sequence). The CDR3 covers 16 residues. The V gene lost 8 bases and the J gene lost 3 bases, with 22 bases spanning the gap. CDR3 DNA: TGTGCCAGCGGCGCCCGGACTACCCTACTGAAAGAGACCCAGTACTTC. It is translated as CASGARTTLLKETQYF.